The present TCR beta chain was sequenced within a study of blood T cell repertoires in COVID-19. At the level of the study: The United States, Italy and Spain provided the acute and convalescent COVID-19 samples. Sample material is recorded as cDNA or gDNA derived from T cells, B-cell-depleted T cells, or PBMCs.

The authors' processing: Reference gene primer amplification yielded estimated nucleated cell counts. The method was immunoSEQ multiplex PCR; TCRdb's version includes in-frame clones alone and lacks a portion of them. The DNA gave D and trimming, while V, J and clone size come from that table. The profile shows some 270,000 clones, more than 70% of them singletons. V gave up 4 bases and J gave up 5 bases; unmatched junction bases: 7. CDR1 is MRHNA, CDR2 SNTAGT, per germline. CDR3 length equals 15 residues. Seattle participants joined during active infection and were tracked over time. The rearrangement links TRBV6-4 to TRBJ2-2; 7 nucleotides line up with TRBD1. What was sequenced was peripheral blood. The TCR was taken from a woman older than 75 with COVID-19, enrolled during active disease. In DNA form, the CDR3 reads TGTGCCAGCAGTGTTGAGACAGGGAGAACCGGGGAGCTGTTTTTT. Translated: CASSVETGRTGELFF.